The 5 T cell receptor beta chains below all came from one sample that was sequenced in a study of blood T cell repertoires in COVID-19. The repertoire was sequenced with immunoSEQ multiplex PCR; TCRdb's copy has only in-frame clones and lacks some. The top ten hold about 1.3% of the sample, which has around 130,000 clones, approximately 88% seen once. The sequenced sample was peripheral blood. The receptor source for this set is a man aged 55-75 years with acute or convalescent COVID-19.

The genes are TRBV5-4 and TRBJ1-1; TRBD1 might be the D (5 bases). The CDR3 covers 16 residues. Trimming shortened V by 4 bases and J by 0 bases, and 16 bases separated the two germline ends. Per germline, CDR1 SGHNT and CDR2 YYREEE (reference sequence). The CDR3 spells CASSPEPGLLNTEAFF. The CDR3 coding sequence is TGTGCCAGCAGCCCTGAACCGGGACTCTTGAACACTGAAGCTTTCTTT.

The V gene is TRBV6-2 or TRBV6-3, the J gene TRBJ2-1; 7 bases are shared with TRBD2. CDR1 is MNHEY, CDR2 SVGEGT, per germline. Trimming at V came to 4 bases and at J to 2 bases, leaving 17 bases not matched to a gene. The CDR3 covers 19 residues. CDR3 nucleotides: TGTGCCAGCAGTTCCCCCGGTCTAGCGGCTCTCGCGGCCTACAATGAGCAGTTCTTC. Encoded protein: CASSSPGLAALAAYNEQFF.

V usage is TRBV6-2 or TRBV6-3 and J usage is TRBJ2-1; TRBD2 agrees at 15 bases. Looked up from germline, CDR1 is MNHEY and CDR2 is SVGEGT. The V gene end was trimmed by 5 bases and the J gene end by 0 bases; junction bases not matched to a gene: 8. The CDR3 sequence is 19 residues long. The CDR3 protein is CASSNSRGLAGGSYNEQFF. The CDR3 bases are TGTGCCAGCAGTAACAGCAGGGGACTAGCGGGGGGCTCCTACAATGAGCAGTTCTTC.

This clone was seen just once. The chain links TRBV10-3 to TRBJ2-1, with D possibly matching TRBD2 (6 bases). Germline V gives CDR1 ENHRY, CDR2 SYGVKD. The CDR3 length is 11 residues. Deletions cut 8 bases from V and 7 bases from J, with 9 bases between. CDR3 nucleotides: TGTGCCATCTCGCGGGAAAATGAGCAGTTCTTC. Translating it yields CAISRENEQFF.

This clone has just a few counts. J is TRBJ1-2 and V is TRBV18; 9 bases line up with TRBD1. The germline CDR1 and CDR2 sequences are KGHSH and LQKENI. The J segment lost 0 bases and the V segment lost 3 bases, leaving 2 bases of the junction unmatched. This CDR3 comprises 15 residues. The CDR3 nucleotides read TGTGCCAGCTCACCGGGACAGGGTCCTAACTATGGCTACACCTTC. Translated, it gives CASSPGQGPNYGYTF. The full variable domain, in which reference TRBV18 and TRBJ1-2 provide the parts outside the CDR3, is NAGVMQNPRHLVRRRGQEARLRCSPMKGHSHVYWYRQLPEEGLKFMVYLQKENIIDESGMPKERFSAEFPKEGPSILRIQQVVRGDSAAYFCASSPGQGPNYGYTFGSGTRLTVV.